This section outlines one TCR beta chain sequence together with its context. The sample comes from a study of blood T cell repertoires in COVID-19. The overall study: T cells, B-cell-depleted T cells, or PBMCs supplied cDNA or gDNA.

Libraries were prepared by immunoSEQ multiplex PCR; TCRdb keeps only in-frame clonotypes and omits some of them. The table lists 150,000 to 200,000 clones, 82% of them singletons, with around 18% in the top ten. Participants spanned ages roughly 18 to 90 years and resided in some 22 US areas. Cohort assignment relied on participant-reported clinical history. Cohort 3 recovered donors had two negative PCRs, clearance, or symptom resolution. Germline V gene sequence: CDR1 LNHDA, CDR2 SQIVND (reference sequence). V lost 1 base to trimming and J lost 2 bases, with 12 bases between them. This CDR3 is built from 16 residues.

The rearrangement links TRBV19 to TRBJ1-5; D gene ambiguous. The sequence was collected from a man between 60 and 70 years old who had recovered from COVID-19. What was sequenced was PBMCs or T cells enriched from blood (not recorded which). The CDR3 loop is CASSIVRYDGNQPQHF. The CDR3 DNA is TGTGCCAGTAGTATAGTGCGGTACGATGGCAATCAGCCCCAGCATTTT.